The 3 T cell receptor beta chains presented below share a single source sample, sequenced in a study of blood T cell repertoires in COVID-19. Measured with immunoSEQ multiplex PCR; TCRdb has only the in-frame clones, and not every one. The sample has more than 85,000 clones; around 90% are singletons. Material for sequencing was peripheral blood. All receptors come from a woman in her seventies with acute or convalescent COVID-19.

This chain links TRBV19 with TRBJ2-4; possibly TRBD1 for D (6 bases). The germline CDR1 and CDR2 sequences are LNHDA and SQIVND (reference sequence). CDR3 length: 14 amino acids. V was cut by 2 bases and J by 1 base, with 6 bases left in between. The DNA of the CDR3 is TGTGCCAGTAGTATACAGGGGGCCAAAAACATTCAGTACTTC. It translates to CASSIQGAKNIQYF. Variable domain in full (rest from reference TRBV19 and TRBJ2-4): DGGITQSPKYLFRKEGQNVTLSCEQNLNHDAMYWYRQDPGQGLRLIYYSQIVNDFQKGDIAEGYSVSREKKESFPLTVTSAQKNPTAFYLCASSIQGAKNIQYFGAGTRLSVL.

The chain has TRBV18 and TRBJ1-3; 8 bases match TRBD1. Unmatched junction bases numbered 6, after V lost 3 bases and J lost 2 bases. Germline loops: CDR1 KGHSH, CDR2 LQKENI. The CDR3 runs to 16 residues. CDR3 protein: CASSPMTGAAGNTIYF. The CDR3 region has the DNA TGTGCCAGCTCACCTATGACAGGGGCTGCTGGAAACACCATATATTTT.

V gene TRBV7-6 combines with J gene TRBJ2-7; 7 nucleotides line up with TRBD1. This CDR3 spans 15 amino acids. CDR1 and CDR2 (germline): SGHVS, FNYEAQ. V was pared by 5 bases and J by 3 bases, with 10 bases of the junction left unmatched. The CDR3 nucleotides read TGTGCCAGCAGCCCAAGGGGGCAGGCTTACTACGAGCAGTACTTC. Translation: CASSPRGQAYYEQYF.